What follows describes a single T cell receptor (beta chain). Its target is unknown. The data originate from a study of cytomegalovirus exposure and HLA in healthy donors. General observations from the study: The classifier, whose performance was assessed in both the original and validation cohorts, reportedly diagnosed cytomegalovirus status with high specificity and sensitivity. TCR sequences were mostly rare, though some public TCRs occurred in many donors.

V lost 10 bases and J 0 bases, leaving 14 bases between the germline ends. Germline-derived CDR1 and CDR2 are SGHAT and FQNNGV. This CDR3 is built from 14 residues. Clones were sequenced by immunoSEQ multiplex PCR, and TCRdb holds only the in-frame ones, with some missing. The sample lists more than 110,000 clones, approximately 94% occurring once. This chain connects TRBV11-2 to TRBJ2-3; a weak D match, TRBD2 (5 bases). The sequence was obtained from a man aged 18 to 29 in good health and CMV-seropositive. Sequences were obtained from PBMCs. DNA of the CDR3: TGTGCCACGGCTGGCCAGCGGAGCACAGATACGCAGTATTTT. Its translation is CATAGQRSTDTQYF. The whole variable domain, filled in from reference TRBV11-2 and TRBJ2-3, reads EAGVAQSPRYKIIEKRQSVAFWCNPISGHATLYWYQQILGQGPKLLIQFQNNGVVDDSQLPKDRFSAERLKGVDSTLKIQPAKLEDSAVYLCATAGQRSTDTQYFGPGTRLTVL.